The 28 T cell receptor beta chains in this list originate from one sample, sequenced in a study of T-cell memory formation after mild COVID-19. TCRdb redid the calling of the 5' RACE reads with MiXCR, one entry per CDR3 protein. The sample comprises 400,000 to 500,000 distinct CDR3 sequences, 20% of which are singletons, and more than 8% rests with the top ten. The sample comprised PBMCs or a T cell subset sorted from them (not recorded which). These receptors were taken from an adult woman who had mild COVID-19 (a few samples of this study predate the infection). Cell type and time point are not known.

V gene TRBV14 combines with J gene TRBJ2-7, with unresolved D. This CDR3 spans 13 amino acids. Trimming removed 2 bases from V and 4 bases from J, with 9 bases in between. Germline CDR1 SGHDN, CDR2 FVKESK. This CDR3 is CASSQLGVYEQYF. The CDR3, as DNA: TGTGCCAGCAGCCAATTAGGAGTTTACGAGCAGTACTTC.

This clonotype was seen ten or more times. This chain links TRBV5-1 with TRBJ2-2, with TRBD2 matching over 14 bases. The CDR3 covers 16 residues. Unmatched junction bases numbered 4, after V lost 3 bases and J lost 6 bases. Germline V lookup: CDR1 SGHRS, CDR2 YFSETQ. The CDR3 sequence: CASSSPGLAGAGELFF. The CDR3 DNA reads TGCGCCAGCAGCTCACCGGGACTAGCGGGAGCCGGGGAGCTGTTTTTT.

The chain's CDR3 is CASSPEAGPYNEQFF. The DNA of the CDR3 is TGTGCCAGCAGCCCAGAGGCGGGGCCCTACAATGAGCAGTTCTTC. This sequence joins TRBV7-2 and TRBJ2-1, with D possibly being TRBD2 (6 bases). The CDR3 totals 15 residues. Trimming took off 5 bases at V and 2 bases at J, with 13 bases between the two ends. Germline V gene data show CDR1 as SGHTA and CDR2 as FQGNSA.

The J gene is TRBJ1-4, the V gene TRBV19; D ambiguous. This CDR3 contains 12 residues. Trimming took 8 bases from V and 6 from J, leaving 10 bases between them. Germline loops: CDR1 LNHDA, CDR2 SQIVND (reference sequence). CDR3 amino acids: CASRPGYEKLFF. The CDR3, as DNA: TGTGCCAGTCGTCCCGGGTATGAAAAACTGTTTTTT.

This clonotype came up a few times. The rearrangement uses TRBV5-1 and TRBJ1-3, with 12 bases lining up with TRBD1. Trimming removed 1 base from V and 4 bases from J; junction bases left unmatched: 6. This CDR3 spans 17 amino acids. CDR1 is SGHRS and CDR2 is YFSETQ in the germline V gene. The CDR3 is CASSLSGTGGPGNTIYF. In nucleotides, the CDR3 is TGCGCCAGCAGCTTGAGTGGGACAGGGGGCCCCGGAAACACCATATATTTT.

There are many counts of this clonotype. The CDR3 coding sequence is TGTGCCAGCAGCTTACTGCATACCTACGAGCAGTACTTC. This translates into CASSLLHTYEQYF. V is TRBV11-2 and J is TRBJ2-7; D not certain. The germline V gene has CDR1 SGHAT and CDR2 FQNNGV. CDR3 length equals 13 residues. V was trimmed by 2 bases and J by 2 bases, leaving 7 bases between them.

The rearrangement uses TRBV5-1 and TRBJ2-1, with 9 bases that match TRBD1. The CDR3 loop spans 14 amino acids. Germline V lookup: CDR1 SGHRS, CDR2 YFSETQ. The junction had 7 bases not matched to a gene; V was cut back by 4 bases and J by 8 bases. In DNA, the CDR3 is TGCGCCAGCAGCGAGGGACAGGGTGAGGATGAGCAGTTCTTC. Its protein is CASSEGQGEDEQFF.

This chain uses TRBV12-3 or TRBV12-4 with TRBJ2-1; D gene unclear. The CDR3 loop spans 15 amino acids. V was trimmed by 6 bases and J by 0 bases, leaving 12 bases between them. The CDR3 sequence is CASRDLESSYNEQFF. The CDR3 coding sequence is TGTGCCAGCAGAGACTTGGAGAGCTCCTACAATGAGCAGTTCTTC.

This clonotype was seen a few times. The chain couples TRBV7-9 to TRBJ1-2; no clear D gene. This CDR3 has 15 residues. Per the germline V gene, CDR1 is SEHNR and CDR2 is FQNEAQ (reference sequence). With 0 bases removed from V and 7 bases from J, the gap between germline ends came to 15 bases. The CDR3 coding sequence is TGTGCCAGCAGCTTAGCCCCCACGCGGTACGGTGGCTACACCTTC. It yields the protein CASSLAPTRYGGYTF. The entire variable domain, with the rest obtained from reference TRBV7-9 and TRBJ1-2, is as follows: DTGVSQNPRHKITKRGQNVTFRCDPISEHNRLYWYRQTLGQGPEFLTYFQNEAQLEKSRLLSDRFSAERPKGSFSTLEIQRTEQGDSAMYLCASSLAPTRYGGYTFGSGTRLTVV.

This rearrangement joins TRBV10-3 to TRBJ2-3; possibly TRBD2 for D (7 bases). CDR3 length: 14 residues. Germline V gene data show CDR1 as ENHRY and CDR2 as SYGVKD. Trimming cost V 7 bases and J 4 bases, with 15 bases left between them. CDR3: CAIKGGAWADTQYF. CDR3 DNA: TGTGCCATCAAGGGGGGGGCCTGGGCAGATACGCAGTATTTT.

The chain recombines TRBV4-1 with TRBJ1-2; D is perhaps TRBD1 (5 bases). V was cut by 0 bases and J by 8 bases, with 13 bases left in between. CDR1 and CDR2 from the germline V gene are MGHRA and YSYEKL. The CDR3 covers 14 residues. CDR3 in DNA: TGCGCCAGCAGCCAAGAAGGGGATCTTGGAGGCTACACCTTC. Protein product: CASSQEGDLGGYTF.

This chain connects TRBV7-2 to TRBJ1-1; D ambiguous. CDR1 and CDR2 from the germline V gene are SGHTA and FQGNSA. Trimming left V 4 bases short and J 0 bases short, with 6 bases between. There are 13 residues in the CDR3. The DNA for the CDR3 is TGTGCCAGCAGCTCACAATTGAACACTGAAGCTTTCTTT. It specifies CASSSQLNTEAFF.

The chain uses TRBV12-3 or TRBV12-4 and TRBJ2-2; unclear D gene. This CDR3 is built from 15 residues. Trimming took 5 bases from V and 5 from J, leaving 15 bases between them. In DNA form, the CDR3 reads TGTGCCAGCAGTCACCCGGTCACGTTAACCGGGGAGCTGTTTTTT. It yields the protein CASSHPVTLTGELFF.

The rearrangement joins TRBV5-5 to TRBJ1-2; D unresolved. The CDR3 has 16 amino acids. Deletions cut 0 bases from V and 3 bases from J, with 15 bases between. Germline V gives CDR1 SGHKS, CDR2 YYEKEE (reference sequence). CDR3 sequence (DNA): TGTGCCAGCAGCTTGGCGCCGTCGGGAAGGGACTATGGCTACACCTTC. Its protein product is CASSLAPSGRDYGYTF.

The sample holds a few counts of this clonotype. The rearrangement uses TRBV7-9 and TRBJ2-7, with D possibly TRBD2 on 5 matching bases. The length of the CDR3 is 14 residues. Trimming left V 5 bases short and J 0 bases short, with 11 bases between. Germline CDR1 is SEHNR and CDR2 is FQNEAQ (reference sequence). This chain's CDR3 is CASSPEGLSYEQYF. The CDR3 nucleotides are TGTGCCAGCAGCCCCGAAGGACTCTCCTACGAGCAGTACTTC.

The chain recombines TRBV12-3 or TRBV12-4 with TRBJ1-3; 7 bases are shared with TRBD1. V trimming: 5 bases; J trimming: 2 bases; junction bases outside the gene matches: 6. The length of the CDR3 is 15 residues. The CDR3 DNA is TGTGCCAGCAGTCGTCAGGGGGGAGCTGGAAACACCATATATTTT. It codes for CASSRQGGAGNTIYF.

The chain is built from TRBV19 and TRBJ1-1, with TRBD1 matching 11 bases. The junction had 4 bases not matched to a gene; V was cut back by 7 bases and J by 0 bases. In germline, CDR1 is LNHDA, CDR2 SQIVND (reference sequence). The CDR3 is 15 amino acids. CDR3 in DNA: TGTGCCAGTATCCGGACAGGGGGCATGAACACTGAAGCTTTCTTT. It encodes CASIRTGGMNTEAFF. The whole variable domain, remainder taken from reference TRBV19 and TRBJ1-1, is DGGITQSPKYLFRKEGQNVTLSCEQNLNHDAMYWYRQDPGQGLRLIYYSQIVNDFQKGDIAEGYSVSREKKESFPLTVTSAQKNPTAFYLCASIRTGGMNTEAFFGQGTRLTVV.

The chain joins TRBV12-3 or TRBV12-4 to TRBJ1-2; possibly TRBD1 for D (5 bases). The CDR3 loop spans 14 amino acids. CDR3 loop: CASLWGGNFYGYTF. Here the CDR3 DNA reads TGTGCTAGTCTATGGGGGGGGAATTTTTATGGCTACACCTTC.

This clonotype was seen repeatedly, ten times or more. This chain links TRBV7-2 with TRBJ2-1; a weak D match, TRBD2 (5 bases). CDR1 and CDR2 from the germline V gene are SGHTA and FQGNSA. The CDR3 sequence is 14 residues long. Between the trimmed V and J ends, which lost 1 base and 4 bases, there was a span of 8 bases. The CDR3, as DNA: TGTGCCAGCAGCTTAGGCGGGTTTTACAATGAGCAGTTCTTC. Its protein is CASSLGGFYNEQFF.

This clonotype was observed a few times. The chain has TRBV24-1 and TRBJ2-1, with TRBD1 matching 10 bases. Germline V lookup: CDR1 KGHDR, CDR2 SFDVKD. CDR3 length equals 13 residues. The V and J ends lost 4 bases and 9 bases, in that order; junction bases with no gene match: 2. CDR3 residues: CATSEWTGGEQFF. The DNA of the CDR3 is TGTGCCACCAGTGAATGGACAGGGGGTGAGCAGTTCTTC.

The chain links TRBV7-9 to TRBJ2-7; 9 bases line up with TRBD1. V shed 1 base and J 4 bases; nucleotides not matched to a gene: 8. Germline-derived CDR1 and CDR2 are SEHNR and FQNEAQ (reference sequence). The CDR3 is 16 residues long. The CDR3 spells CASSLGKGQGMYEQYF. The DNA of the CDR3 is TGTGCCAGCAGCTTAGGGAAAGGACAGGGGATGTACGAGCAGTACTTC.

This chain joins TRBV19 and TRBJ1-5; no clear D gene. The V gene lost 1 base and the J gene lost 7 bases, with 5 bases spanning the gap. In germline, CDR1 is LNHDA, CDR2 SQIVND (reference sequence). This CDR3 spans 12 amino acids. CDR3 sequence: CASSIALQPQHF. CDR3 nucleotides: TGTGCCAGTAGTATAGCCCTCCAGCCCCAGCATTTT.

J is TRBJ2-1 and V is TRBV5-1; 9 bases align to TRBD2. The CDR3 contains 13 residues. The germline V gene encodes CDR1 SGHRS and CDR2 YFSETQ. Unmatched junction bases numbered 2, after V lost 2 bases and J lost 8 bases. CDR3 sequence reads: CASSFGTSYEQFF. Here the CDR3 DNA reads TGCGCCAGCAGCTTTGGGACTAGCTATGAGCAGTTCTTC.

The chain joins TRBV10-3 to TRBJ2-3, with D uncertain. The CDR3 has 11 amino acids. From germline, CDR1 is ENHRY and CDR2 SYGVKD. Deletions cut 8 bases from V and 7 bases from J, with 10 bases between. The CDR3 region is CAISTLNTQYF. CDR3 nucleotides: TGTGCCATCTCGACTCTGAATACGCAGTATTTT.

J is TRBJ2-5 and V is TRBV5-5; 8 positions match TRBD1. With V trimmed by 1 base and J by 5 bases, 4 bases remained unmatched. CDR1 is SGHKS and CDR2 is YYEKEE in the germline V gene (reference sequence). This CDR3 spans 14 amino acids. CDR3 sequence: CASSLPGGGETQYF. CDR3 DNA: TGTGCCAGCAGCTTGCCAGGGGGCGGGGAGACCCAGTACTTC.

The V gene is TRBV6-2 or TRBV6-3, the J gene TRBJ1-5; D unresolved. This CDR3 has 14 residues. The V gene's germline CDR1 is MNHEY and CDR2 SVGEGT. The V gene lost 2 bases and the J gene lost 0 bases, with 5 bases spanning the gap. CDR3 nucleotides: TGTGCCAGCAGTTACGGCTATAGCAATCAGCCCCAGCATTTT. Translated, it gives CASSYGYSNQPQHF.

The chain has TRBV12-3 or TRBV12-4 and TRBJ1-6; D not resolved. Trimming stripped 2 bases from V and 8 bases from J, with 13 bases between. This CDR3 spans 15 amino acids. This CDR3 is CASSLSGRKDSPLHF. The CDR3 nucleotides read TGTGCCAGCAGTTTAAGCGGAAGGAAGGATTCACCCCTCCACTTT.

This clonotype showed up just a few times. This chain links TRBV18 with TRBJ1-1; D is uncertain. The ends were cut back, 2 bases at V and 1 base at J, with 11 bases in the middle. CDR1 and CDR2 from the germline V gene are KGHSH and LQKENI. The CDR3 covers 15 residues. The CDR3 DNA reads as TGTGCCAGCTCACCATCTGGTCAGAAGAACACTGAAGCTTTCTTT. Residues: CASSPSGQKNTEAFF. Full variable domain (missing parts from reference TRBV18 and TRBJ1-1): NAGVMQNPRHLVRRRGQEARLRCSPMKGHSHVYWYRQLPEEGLKFMVYLQKENIIDESGMPKERFSAEFPKEGPSILRIQQVVRGDSAAYFCASSPSGQKNTEAFFGQGTRLTVV.